The following is a TCR beta chain sequence with its context. The antigen is not known. This entry belongs to a study of CD8 T cells in ankylosing spondylitis. Findings and caveats of the study: Seven to nine highly homologous variants formed a TCR beta motif that appeared characteristic of ankylosing spondylitis blood.

Making use of molecular barcodes, quantitative 5'-RACE generated TCR beta libraries. From the 5' RACE reads, TCRdb called clonotypes with MiXCR, one entry per CDR3 protein. Altogether about 250,000 distinct CDR3 sequences are present, roughly a third being singletons, with the ten largest covering around 4.4%. Between the trimmed V and J ends, which lost 5 bases and 6 bases, there was a span of 23 bases. This CDR3 is built from 16 residues. Germline V gene data show CDR1 as MNHNS and CDR2 as SASEGT. This TCR was sampled from a male donor with ankylosing spondylitis or in good health (not recorded which). V and J are TRBV6-1 and TRBJ2-7, with D perhaps matching TRBD1 or TRBD2 (5 bases each). The sample taken for sequencing was blood, either unsorted or a sorted T cell fraction (not recorded which). The CDR3 nucleotides read TGTGCCAGCAGTCTCATCGTGTGGGGGTTTGGTAGCGAGCAGTACTTC. It yields the protein CASSLIVWGFGSEQYF.